Listed below are T cell receptor beta chains from one sample, sequenced in a study of T cells in Graves' hyperthyroidism and ophthalmopathy. TCRdb processed the multiplex PCR reads anew with MiXCR; each CDR3 protein has one entry. In the table there are around 600,000 distinct CDR3 sequences, 13% to 15% of which are singletons. Sequenced input: blood. Every receptor here comes from a woman between 18 and 29 years old with Graves' ophthalmopathy. CDR3s include the opening cysteine and the closing phenylalanine or tryptophan. Fields, in order: D gene, V gene, clone size, J gene, CDR3 DNA, CDR3 protein. The D gene is left open where the match is weak. Clone size appears in some rows only: once, few, many, or a class for an expanded clone.

d_call: TRBD2; v_call: TRBV7-2; clone_size: many; j_call: TRBJ2-1; cdr3_nt: TGTGCCAGCAGCCCAGGAGGGACTAGCGGACACAATGAGCAGTTCTTC; cdr3_aa: CASSPGGTSGHNEQFF
d_call: .; v_call: TRBV2; clone_size: many; j_call: TRBJ1-4; cdr3_nt: TGTGCCAGCAGACCGGGAGCGAATGATGAAAAACTGTTTTTT; cdr3_aa: CASRPGANDEKLFF
d_call: .; v_call: TRBV7-6; clone_size: many; j_call: TRBJ2-7; cdr3_nt: TGTGCCAGCAGCTTAGCTCTCCGCGAGCAGTACTTC; cdr3_aa: CASSLALREQYF
d_call: TRBD1; v_call: TRBV6-2/TRBV6-3; clone_size: .; j_call: TRBJ1-5; cdr3_nt: TGTGCCAGCAGTTACATTTTGCGCAGGGACAGGGACGCTTATAGCAATCAGCCCCAGCATTTT; cdr3_aa: CASSYILRRDRDAYSNQPQHF
d_call: .; v_call: TRBV30; clone_size: few; j_call: TRBJ2-3; cdr3_nt: TGTGCCTGGAGTACTGGGGTCCCTGGGGCCACAGATACGCAGTATTTT; cdr3_aa: CAWSTGVPGATDTQYF
d_call: .; v_call: TRBV30; clone_size: many; j_call: TRBJ2-3; cdr3_nt: TGTACCGCAACGACAGTGAGCACAGATACGCAGTATTTT; cdr3_aa: CTATTVSTDTQYF
d_call: .; v_call: TRBV12-3/TRBV12-4; clone_size: many; j_call: TRBJ2-3; cdr3_nt: TGTGCCAGCGGCGGCAGGGGAGCAGGAGATACGCAGTATTTT; cdr3_aa: CASGGRGAGDTQYF
d_call: .; v_call: TRBV18; clone_size: many; j_call: TRBJ2-7; cdr3_nt: TGTGCCAGCTCACCGGGTATGGACAGACCCTACGAGCAGTACTTC; cdr3_aa: CASSPGMDRPYEQYF
d_call: .; v_call: TRBV15; clone_size: .; j_call: TRBJ1-2; cdr3_nt: TGTGCCACCAGCAGAGATAGGTATTATGGCTACACCTTC; cdr3_aa: CATSRDRYYGYTF
d_call: .; v_call: TRBV28; clone_size: few; j_call: TRBJ2-3; cdr3_nt: TGTGCCAGCAGACGCCGGACAGACACAGATACGCAGTATTTT; cdr3_aa: CASRRRTDTDTQYF
d_call: .; v_call: TRBV7-3; clone_size: many; j_call: TRBJ2-5; cdr3_nt: TGTGCCAGCAGACCCGGCAGGCGGCAATCCCAAGAGACCCAGTACTTC; cdr3_aa: CASRPGRRQSQETQYF
d_call: TRBD2; v_call: TRBV2; clone_size: .; j_call: TRBJ2-7; cdr3_nt: TGTGCCAGCGACGGACTAGCGGAGCTCTCCTACGAGCAGTACTTC; cdr3_aa: CASDGLAELSYEQYF
d_call: .; v_call: TRBV12-3/TRBV12-4; clone_size: many; j_call: TRBJ1-1; cdr3_nt: TGTGCCAGCACGACTCCACTGAACACTGAAGCTTTCTTT; cdr3_aa: CASTTPLNTEAFF
d_call: TRBD1; v_call: TRBV7-9; clone_size: many; j_call: TRBJ1-4; cdr3_nt: TGTGCCAGCAGCTTGGGGACAGGTGAAAAACTGTTTTTT; cdr3_aa: CASSLGTGEKLFF
d_call: TRBD2; v_call: TRBV19; clone_size: .; j_call: TRBJ2-7; cdr3_nt: TGTGCCAGTAGTATAGGAACTAGCGGAGCCGGGCAGTACTTC; cdr3_aa: CASSIGTSGAGQYF
d_call: .; v_call: TRBV5-6; clone_size: few; j_call: TRBJ2-5; cdr3_nt: TGTGCCAGCAGCTTGGTGGGTAACGGGGGAGGCCCTCAAGAGACCCAGTACTTC; cdr3_aa: CASSLVGNGGGPQETQYF
d_call: .; v_call: TRBV2; clone_size: many; j_call: TRBJ1-2; cdr3_nt: TGTGCCAGCAGTGTGTGGGGTGACTATGGCTACACCTTC; cdr3_aa: CASSVWGDYGYTF
d_call: .; v_call: TRBV7-2; clone_size: many; j_call: TRBJ2-5; cdr3_nt: TGTGCCAGCAGATTACAGAGGCTCCAAGAGACCCAGTACTTC; cdr3_aa: CASRLQRLQETQYF
d_call: TRBD1; v_call: TRBV28; clone_size: .; j_call: TRBJ1-1; cdr3_nt: TGTGCCAGCAGAATACTGACAGGGGGCCACACTGAAGCTTTCTTT; cdr3_aa: CASRILTGGHTEAFF
d_call: TRBD2; v_call: TRBV11-1; clone_size: .; j_call: TRBJ2-1; cdr3_nt: TGCGCCAGCAGGCGGACTAGCGGAGGGGATTATGAGCAGTTCTTC; cdr3_aa: CASRRTSGGDYEQFF
d_call: TRBD2; v_call: TRBV5-5; clone_size: many; j_call: TRBJ2-2; cdr3_nt: TGTGCCAGCAGCTTGGCTGGGCTAGGCGGGAGGCCTAACACCGGGGAGCTGTTTTTT; cdr3_aa: CASSLAGLGGRPNTGELFF
d_call: .; v_call: TRBV7-9; clone_size: .; j_call: TRBJ1-2; cdr3_nt: TGTGCCAGCAGCCCCCGCGGAGGGGACACCTATGGCTACACCTTC; cdr3_aa: CASSPRGGDTYGYTF
d_call: .; v_call: TRBV5-6; clone_size: few; j_call: TRBJ2-5; cdr3_nt: TGTGCCAGTGGGGTGGTTTGGCGCCAAGAGACCCAGTACTTC; cdr3_aa: CASGVVWRQETQYF
d_call: TRBD1; v_call: TRBV5-1; clone_size: .; j_call: TRBJ2-5; cdr3_nt: TGCGCCAGCAGCCAGGGACAGGAAGAGACCCAGTACTTC; cdr3_aa: CASSQGQEETQYF
d_call: TRBD2; v_call: TRBV20-1; clone_size: many; j_call: TRBJ2-7; cdr3_nt: TGCAGTTCGGTGCGGGAGGACGAGCAGTACTTC; cdr3_aa: CSSVREDEQYF
d_call: TRBD2; v_call: TRBV18; clone_size: few; j_call: TRBJ2-1; cdr3_nt: TGTGCCAGCTCACCACAAGAACTAGCGGGAGGAATCTACAATGAGCAGTTCTTC; cdr3_aa: CASSPQELAGGIYNEQFF
d_call: TRBD1; v_call: TRBV5-5; clone_size: many; j_call: TRBJ1-5; cdr3_nt: TGTGCCAGCAGCCCACCGGGCCGACAGGGGAACGATCAGCCCCAGCATTTT; cdr3_aa: CASSPPGRQGNDQPQHF
d_call: TRBD1; v_call: TRBV25-1; clone_size: .; j_call: TRBJ2-5; cdr3_nt: TGTGCCAGCAGTGAAGGGGCTCACAGGGGAAAGACCCAGTACTTC; cdr3_aa: CASSEGAHRGKTQYF
d_call: .; v_call: TRBV28; clone_size: once; j_call: TRBJ2-3; cdr3_nt: TGTGCCAGCAGTTTTGGCAGGAGCCCAGGTACGCAGTATTTT; cdr3_aa: CASSFGRSPGTQYF
d_call: TRBD2; v_call: TRBV19; clone_size: few; j_call: TRBJ2-1; cdr3_nt: TGTGCCAGTAGAAGCGGGAGGTACAATGAGCAGTTCTTC; cdr3_aa: CASRSGRYNEQFF
d_call: .; v_call: TRBV6-1; clone_size: many; j_call: TRBJ1-5; cdr3_nt: TGTGCCAGCCGCTGGGGGCTGGACGGCAATCAGCCCCAGCATTTT; cdr3_aa: CASRWGLDGNQPQHF
d_call: .; v_call: TRBV12-3/TRBV12-4; clone_size: many; j_call: TRBJ1-2; cdr3_nt: TGTGCCAGCACAGGGGAGGCCTATGGCTACACCTTC; cdr3_aa: CASTGEAYGYTF
d_call: TRBD2; v_call: TRBV12-3/TRBV12-4; clone_size: many; j_call: TRBJ2-3; cdr3_nt: TGTGCCAGCAGGTCCTCTAGCGGTACAGATACGCAGTATTTT; cdr3_aa: CASRSSSGTDTQYF
d_call: .; v_call: TRBV5-8; clone_size: many; j_call: TRBJ2-2; cdr3_nt: TGTGCCAGCAGCTTGACGGTAACGAACACCGGGGAGCTGTTTTTT; cdr3_aa: CASSLTVTNTGELFF
d_call: .; v_call: TRBV6-2/TRBV6-3; clone_size: few; j_call: TRBJ1-3; cdr3_nt: TGTGCCACCTCCCTCGACAGATCTGGAAACACCATATATTTT; cdr3_aa: CATSLDRSGNTIYF
d_call: TRBD1; v_call: TRBV12-3/TRBV12-4; clone_size: many; j_call: TRBJ1-2; cdr3_nt: TGTGCCAGCAGTTTAAGGCGGACAGGGAGTCATGGCTACACCTTC; cdr3_aa: CASSLRRTGSHGYTF
d_call: .; v_call: TRBV10-3; clone_size: few; j_call: TRBJ1-5; cdr3_nt: TGTGCCATCAGTTCGGGGGGGAGCAATCAGCCCCAGCATTTT; cdr3_aa: CAISSGGSNQPQHF
d_call: .; v_call: TRBV3-1; clone_size: .; j_call: TRBJ2-3; cdr3_nt: TGTGCCAGCAGCCAAGATTTCTCGGGAGTAACAGATACGCAGTATTTT; cdr3_aa: CASSQDFSGVTDTQYF
d_call: .; v_call: TRBV30; clone_size: few; j_call: TRBJ2-7; cdr3_nt: TGTGCCTGGAGTGAGGACCAGAACTACGAGCAGTACTTC; cdr3_aa: CAWSEDQNYEQYF
d_call: .; v_call: TRBV27; clone_size: .; j_call: TRBJ2-1; cdr3_nt: TGTGCCAGCAGTTTTGACTACAATGAGCAGTTCTTC; cdr3_aa: CASSFDYNEQFF
d_call: .; v_call: TRBV25-1; clone_size: few; j_call: TRBJ1-5; cdr3_nt: TGTGCCAGCAGTGAAGATCTGTGGAATCAGCCCCAGCATTTT; cdr3_aa: CASSEDLWNQPQHF
d_call: .; v_call: TRBV20-1; clone_size: few; j_call: TRBJ1-2; cdr3_nt: TGCAGTGCTAGAGACAGGGGCTATGGCTACACCTTC; cdr3_aa: CSARDRGYGYTF
d_call: .; v_call: TRBV3-1; clone_size: many; j_call: TRBJ1-4; cdr3_nt: TGTGCCAGCAGCCAAGGGCGGGAGTCCTGGGGTGAAAAACTGTTTTTT; cdr3_aa: CASSQGRESWGEKLFF